Described below is a single TCR beta chain sequence and its context. Read coverage stops 3 residues before the CDR3 terminus; the germline J gene supplies the remainder. The data were taken from a study of T cells in women clearing cervical HPV infection. At the level of the study: Controls' single incident HPV16 infection cleared within 12 months without precancer.

CDR3 length: 14 amino acids. The V and J ends lost 7 bases and 0 bases respectively, with 10 bases between them. From germline, CDR1 is SNHLY and CDR2 FYNNEI. Clones were read by immunoSEQ multiplex PCR, and TCRdb kept only the in-frame ones, dropping some. This sample's table has around 12,000 clones. This chain joins TRBV2 and TRBJ1-5; D is perhaps TRBD1 (6 bases). This clonotype was sampled from a woman between 18 and 70 years old with a cervical HPV16 infection that either progressed to CIN3+ or cleared (not recorded which). The source material was blood buffy coat. The CDR3 loop reads CASKGQISNQPQHF. The sequenced part of the CDR3 DNA is TGTGCCAGCAAGGGACAAATTAGCAATCAGCCC.